Described below is a single TCR beta chain sequence and its context. The data originate from a study of T-cell memory formation after mild COVID-19. CDR1 and CDR2 (germline): SGHNT, YYREEE (reference sequence). Germline trimming cut 3 bases from V and 0 bases from J; bases unmatched to any gene: 2. This CDR3 is built from 14 residues. TCRdb re-derived calls from the 5' RACE reads in MiXCR, one entry per CDR3 protein. The sample has roughly 180,000 distinct CDR3 sequences; more than 9% are singletons. This chain uses TRBV5-4 with TRBJ1-2; TRBD1 matches 7 bases. This sequence originates from a man in his late teens or twenties who had mild COVID-19 (a few samples of this study predate the infection). Cell type and time point are not known. The source material was PBMCs or a T cell subset sorted from them (not recorded which). The CDR3 region has the DNA TGTGCCAGCAGCTGGGACAGATCTAACTATGGCTACACCTTC. Its translation: CASSWDRSNYGYTF.